A selection of T cell receptor beta chains follows, all from one sample in a study of T cells after posttransplantation cyclophosphamide. The method was immunoSEQ multiplex PCR; TCRdb's version includes in-frame clones alone and lacks a portion of them. The repertoire consists of about 38,000 clones, none detected only once. The sequenced sample consisted of PBMCs. These receptors were taken from a man aged 30 to 39 in good health and a related stem cell transplant donor. CDR3s include the opening cysteine and the closing phenylalanine or tryptophan. The order of the fields is V gene, clone size, J gene, D gene, CDR3 protein, CDR3 DNA. A D gene is named only where the DNA matches it firmly. Clone sizes are shown as once, few or many counts, or a class when the clone is expanded.

>TRBV19|many|TRBJ1-2|NA
CASTGSSGNYGYTF
TGTGCCAGTACGGGGTCTTCAGGAAATTATGGCTACACCTTC
>TRBV7-2|many|TRBJ1-1|NA
CASSLSGTTNTEAFF
TGTGCCAGCAGCTTATCCGGGACAACGAACACTGAAGCTTTCTTT
>TRBV7-9|many|TRBJ2-1|TRBD1
CASTRQGDNEQFF
TGTGCCAGCACGAGACAGGGCGACAATGAGCAGTTCTTC
>TRBV5-8|many|TRBJ2-4|TRBD1
CASSNPGQTSKNIQYF
TGTGCCAGCAGCAACCCGGGACAGACGTCCAAAAACATTCAGTACTTC
>TRBV7-9|many|TRBJ2-7|TRBD1
CASSPNPGQGPYEQYF
TGTGCCAGCAGCCCCAATCCGGGACAGGGTCCCTACGAGCAGTACTTC
>TRBV19|many|TRBJ2-3|TRBD2
CASSVTSGGWTDTQYF
TGTGCCAGTAGTGTTACTAGCGGGGGGTGGACAGATACGCAGTATTTT
>TRBV10-3|many|TRBJ2-3|NA
CAISIVRASSTDTQYF
TGTGCCATCAGTATAGTCAGGGCGTCTAGCACAGATACGCAGTATTTT
>TRBV2|many|TRBJ2-7|NA
CASLFRGSSYEQYF
TGTGCCAGCCTTTTTCGGGGTTCGTCCTACGAGCAGTACTTC
>TRBV19|many|TRBJ1-4|NA
CASSMARTNEKLFF
TGTGCCAGTAGTATGGCTAGGACTAATGAAAAACTGTTTTTT
>TRBV27|few|TRBJ1-4|NA
CASTTSLTAENEKLFF
TGTGCCAGCACTACATCATTGACCGCGGAGAATGAAAAACTGTTTTTT